This is a list of T cell receptor beta chains from one sample in a study of blood T cell repertoires in COVID-19. Sequencing used immunoSEQ multiplex PCR; TCRdb keeps in-frame clones, though not all of them. This sample has around 180,000 clones, with about 80% found just once. The source material was peripheral blood. These TCRs come from a human donor in a cohort sampled during active COVID-19. Both conserved end residues are part of each CDR3. The D gene is left open where the match is weak. Expanded clones are given a class, and other clones once, few, many or no size at all.

j_gene: TRBJ2-7; abundance: -; d_gene: TRBD2; v_gene: TRBV12-5; CDR3aa: CASGLVLAPTYEQYF; CDR3nt: TGTGCTAGTGGTTTGGTACTAGCGCCCACCTACGAGCAGTACTTC
j_gene: TRBJ2-5; abundance: -; d_gene: -; v_gene: TRBV2; CDR3aa: CASIRELTSLETQYF; CDR3nt: TGTGCCAGCATAAGGGAGCTTACTAGTTTAGAGACCCAGTACTTC
j_gene: TRBJ1-2; abundance: -; d_gene: -; v_gene: TRBV5-6; CDR3aa: CASSLVFMRENYGYTF; CDR3nt: TGTGCCAGCAGCTTGGTCTTCATGAGGGAAAACTATGGCTACACCTTC
j_gene: TRBJ2-6; abundance: few; d_gene: TRBD1; v_gene: TRBV5-1; CDR3aa: CASTDRGRVAGANVLTF; CDR3nt: TGCGCCAGCACGGACAGGGGGCGGGTTGCTGGGGCCAACGTCCTGACTTTC
j_gene: TRBJ2-7; abundance: -; d_gene: TRBD1; v_gene: TRBV6-6; CDR3aa: CASRARGQGSYEQYF; CDR3nt: TGTGCCAGCAGGGCCCGGGGACAGGGGTCCTACGAGCAGTACTTC
j_gene: TRBJ1-2; abundance: -; d_gene: -; v_gene: TRBV28; CDR3aa: CASRPQDPLYGYTF; CDR3nt: TGTGCCAGCAGACCACAGGACCCCCTATACGGCTACACCTTC
j_gene: TRBJ2-7; abundance: -; d_gene: -; v_gene: TRBV14; CDR3aa: CASSQDRRVSYEQYF; CDR3nt: TGTGCCAGCAGCCAAGATCGTCGGGTTTCCTACGAGCAGTACTTC
j_gene: TRBJ2-5; abundance: -; d_gene: TRBD1; v_gene: TRBV7-2; CDR3aa: CASSIRTGEPQETQYF; CDR3nt: TGTGCCAGCAGCATACGGACAGGGGAACCCCAAGAGACCCAGTACTTC
j_gene: TRBJ1-6; abundance: -; d_gene: -; v_gene: TRBV27; CDR3aa: CASSLKRDNSPLHF; CDR3nt: TGTGCCAGCAGTTTAAAACGGGATAATTCACCCCTCCACTTT
j_gene: TRBJ1-1; abundance: -; d_gene: TRBD1; v_gene: TRBV27; CDR3aa: CASSPRQGSAEAFF; CDR3nt: TGTGCCAGCAGTCCCCGACAGGGGAGCGCTGAAGCTTTCTTT
j_gene: TRBJ1-3; abundance: -; d_gene: TRBD1; v_gene: TRBV6-6; CDR3aa: CASTQGGTEGITIYF; CDR3nt: TGTGCCAGCACCCAAGGGGGGACAGAAGGAATCACCATATATTTT
j_gene: TRBJ2-7; abundance: -; d_gene: TRBD1; v_gene: TRBV7-2; CDR3aa: CASTQERGPGYEQYF; CDR3nt: TGTGCCAGCACCCAAGAGAGGGGGCCGGGCTACGAGCAGTACTTC
j_gene: TRBJ2-1; abundance: -; d_gene: -; v_gene: TRBV7-6; CDR3aa: CASSAPRDGGRHEQFF; CDR3nt: TGTGCCAGCAGCGCACCCCGGGACGGAGGGAGGCATGAGCAGTTCTTC
j_gene: TRBJ2-5; abundance: -; d_gene: -; v_gene: TRBV19; CDR3aa: CAGGGPTQETQYF; CDR3nt: TGTGCCGGGGGAGGCCCAACTCAAGAGACCCAGTACTTC
j_gene: TRBJ2-7; abundance: -; d_gene: -; v_gene: TRBV15; CDR3aa: CATSRDVQWEQYF; CDR3nt: TGTGCCACCAGCAGAGATGTACAGTGGGAGCAGTACTTC
j_gene: TRBJ1-2; abundance: -; d_gene: TRBD1; v_gene: TRBV27; CDR3aa: CASSPRGTYGYTF; CDR3nt: TGTGCCAGCAGTCCCAGGGGGACCTATGGCTACACCTTC
j_gene: TRBJ1-6; abundance: few; d_gene: -; v_gene: TRBV7-8; CDR3aa: CASSLAGQQSYNSPLHF; CDR3nt: TGTGCCAGCAGCTTAGCGGGGCAGCAATCGTATAATTCACCCCTCCACTTT
j_gene: TRBJ2-1; abundance: -; d_gene: -; v_gene: TRBV6-5; CDR3aa: CASSYFGQTYYNEQFF; CDR3nt: TGTGCCAGCAGTTACTTTGGACAGACCTACTACAATGAGCAGTTCTTC
j_gene: TRBJ2-7; abundance: -; d_gene: -; v_gene: TRBV12-3/TRBV12-4; CDR3aa: CASSRSRSYEQYF; CDR3nt: TGTGCCAGCAGCCGTTCCAGGTCCTACGAGCAGTACTTC
j_gene: TRBJ2-7; abundance: -; d_gene: TRBD1; v_gene: TRBV7-9; CDR3aa: CASSFRDRAYEQYF; CDR3nt: TGTGCCAGCAGCTTCCGGGACAGGGCCTACGAGCAGTACTTC
j_gene: TRBJ2-7; abundance: -; d_gene: -; v_gene: TRBV11-2; CDR3aa: CASSSRTRGTYEQYF; CDR3nt: TGTGCCAGCAGCTCGCGGACAAGGGGGACCTACGAGCAGTACTTC
j_gene: TRBJ1-6; abundance: -; d_gene: -; v_gene: TRBV28; CDR3aa: CAIQSGGVGYSPLHF; CDR3nt: TGTGCCATCCAAAGTGGGGGCGTTGGGTATTCACCCCTCCACTTT
j_gene: TRBJ2-1; abundance: -; d_gene: TRBD1; v_gene: TRBV20-1; CDR3aa: CSAGRQGQFF; CDR3nt: TGCAGTGCTGGACGACAGGGGCAGTTCTTC
j_gene: TRBJ2-5; abundance: -; d_gene: -; v_gene: TRBV5-1; CDR3aa: CASSLAPRETQYF; CDR3nt: TGCGCCAGCAGCTTAGCCCCCCGAGAGACCCAGTACTTC
j_gene: TRBJ2-1; abundance: -; d_gene: TRBD2; v_gene: TRBV12-5; CDR3aa: CASGLPSGVNEQFF; CDR3nt: TGTGCTAGTGGTTTGCCTAGCGGGGTCAATGAGCAGTTCTTC
j_gene: TRBJ2-7; abundance: once; d_gene: -; v_gene: TRBV12-3/TRBV12-4; CDR3aa: CASSQGGWYEQYF; CDR3nt: TGTGCCAGCAGTCAGGGTGGTTGGTACGAGCAGTACTTC
j_gene: TRBJ2-3; abundance: -; d_gene: -; v_gene: TRBV6-5; CDR3aa: CASSRSGEGADTQYF; CDR3nt: TGTGCCAGCAGCCGGTCCGGGGAGGGGGCAGATACGCAGTATTTT
j_gene: TRBJ2-7; abundance: once; d_gene: TRBD2; v_gene: TRBV7-2; CDR3aa: CASSSVAGVYEQYF; CDR3nt: TGTGCCAGCAGCTCCGTAGCGGGGGTCTACGAGCAGTACTTC
j_gene: TRBJ2-3; abundance: -; d_gene: TRBD2; v_gene: TRBV5-1; CDR3aa: CASSLSSQMGGDTQYF; CDR3nt: TGCGCCAGCAGCTTGAGCTCCCAGATGGGGGGGGATACGCAGTATTTT
j_gene: TRBJ2-7; abundance: -; d_gene: TRBD1; v_gene: TRBV6-5; CDR3aa: CASSSWGQSYEQYF; CDR3nt: TGTGCCAGCAGTTCTTGGGGACAGTCCTACGAGCAGTACTTC
j_gene: TRBJ1-1; abundance: once; d_gene: -; v_gene: TRBV7-3; CDR3aa: CASRESDDRNTEAFF; CDR3nt: TGTGCCAGCAGAGAATCCGATGACAGGAACACTGAAGCTTTCTTT
j_gene: TRBJ2-7; abundance: once; d_gene: -; v_gene: TRBV27; CDR3aa: CASSLDSTGSDEQYF; CDR3nt: TGTGCCAGCAGTCTCGATAGTACAGGGTCCGACGAGCAGTACTTC
j_gene: TRBJ1-1; abundance: few; d_gene: TRBD1; v_gene: TRBV12-3/TRBV12-4; CDR3aa: CASSQEGGQAFF; CDR3nt: TGTGCCAGCAGCCAAGAAGGGGGACAGGCTTTCTTT
j_gene: TRBJ2-7; abundance: once; d_gene: -; v_gene: TRBV7-2; CDR3aa: CASSGGLGTYEQYF; CDR3nt: TGTGCCAGCAGCGGGGGACTGGGGACCTACGAGCAGTACTTC
j_gene: TRBJ1-1; abundance: once; d_gene: -; v_gene: TRBV6-4; CDR3aa: CASSDSKFRDTEAFF; CDR3nt: TGTGCCAGCAGTGACTCGAAGTTCAGGGACACTGAAGCTTTCTTT
j_gene: TRBJ2-2; abundance: -; d_gene: TRBD1; v_gene: TRBV3-1/TRBV3-2; CDR3aa: CASAQGATGELFF; CDR3nt: TGTGCCAGCGCGCAGGGGGCAACCGGGGAGCTGTTTTTT
j_gene: TRBJ2-5; abundance: -; d_gene: -; v_gene: TRBV18; CDR3aa: CASSPRTVQETQYF; CDR3nt: TGTGCCAGCTCACCGAGGACAGTACAAGAGACCCAGTACTTC
j_gene: TRBJ1-6; abundance: -; d_gene: TRBD1; v_gene: TRBV3-1/TRBV3-2; CDR3aa: CASSRGGAGSPLHF; CDR3nt: TGTGCCAGCAGCCGAGGGGGCGCAGGCTCACCCCTCCACTTT
j_gene: TRBJ1-5; abundance: few; d_gene: -; v_gene: TRBV7-6; CDR3aa: CASSLVTGGDQPQHF; CDR3nt: TGTGCCAGCAGCTTAGTTACGGGGGGTGATCAGCCCCAGCATTTT